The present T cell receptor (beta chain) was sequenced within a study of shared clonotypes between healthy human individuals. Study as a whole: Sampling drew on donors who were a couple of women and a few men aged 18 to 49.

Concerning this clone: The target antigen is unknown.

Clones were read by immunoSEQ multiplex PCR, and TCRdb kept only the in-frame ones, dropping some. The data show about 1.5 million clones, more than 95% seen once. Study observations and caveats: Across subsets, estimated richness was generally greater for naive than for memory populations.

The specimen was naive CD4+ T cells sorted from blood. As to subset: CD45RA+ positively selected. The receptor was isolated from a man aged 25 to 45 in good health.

The CDR3 DNA is TGTGCCAGTATCGGGCGCGACAGGGGGTCTTATGAAAAACTGTTTTTT. As protein: CASIGRDRGSYEKLFF. The chain has TRBV19 and TRBJ1-4, with 9 positions matching TRBD1. This CDR3 comprises 16 residues. J was trimmed by 6 bases and V by 7 bases; bases with no gene match: 12. Germline CDR1 is LNHDA and CDR2 is SQIVND (reference sequence).